This T cell receptor (beta chain) emerged from a study of beta chain features in type 1 diabetes. Study conclusions and caveats: Among type 1 diabetes patients, VDJ junctions had fewer insertions and more deletions. A greater similarity of naive, central memory and Treg TCRB repertoires was seen among patients than among healthy donors. Among all four CD4+ subsets, Type 1 diabetes patients had TCRB CDR3s that were moderately but significantly shorter.

This clone has more than one count but fewer than ten. The antigen is undetermined. The sequenced template was cDNA made from the entire isolated RNA. Read counts averaged approximately 3.6 million for samples of naive, central memory and regulatory T cells. Here immunoSEQ multiplex PCR was the method, and the copy in TCRdb shows in-frame clones only, minus some. The sample has approximately 170,000 clones; over 7.5% are singletons. Trimming cost V 5 bases and J 0 bases; bases outside gene matches: 4. The length of the CDR3 is 16 residues. Germline CDR1 is SGHAT and CDR2 is FQNNGV. Input material: central memory CD4+ T cells from blood. The chain employs TRBV11-2 and TRBJ2-4; 10 nucleotides align to TRBD1. This receptor was taken from a woman aged 18-29 years in good health. Here the CDR3 reads CASSNDRGLAKNIQYF. The CDR3 DNA sequence: TGTGCCAGCAGCAATGACAGGGGGCTAGCCAAAAACATTCAGTACTTC.